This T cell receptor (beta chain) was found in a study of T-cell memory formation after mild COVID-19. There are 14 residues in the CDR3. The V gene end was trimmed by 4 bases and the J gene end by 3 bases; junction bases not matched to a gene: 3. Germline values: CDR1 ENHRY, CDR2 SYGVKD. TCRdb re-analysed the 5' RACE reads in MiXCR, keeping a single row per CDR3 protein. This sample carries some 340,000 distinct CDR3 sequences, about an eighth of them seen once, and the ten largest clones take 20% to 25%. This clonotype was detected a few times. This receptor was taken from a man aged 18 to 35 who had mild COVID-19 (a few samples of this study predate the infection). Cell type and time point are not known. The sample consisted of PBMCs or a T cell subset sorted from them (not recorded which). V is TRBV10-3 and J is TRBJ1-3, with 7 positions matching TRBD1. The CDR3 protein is CAISVDRVGNTIYF. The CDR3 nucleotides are TGTGCCATCAGTGTCGACAGGGTTGGAAACACCATATATTTT.